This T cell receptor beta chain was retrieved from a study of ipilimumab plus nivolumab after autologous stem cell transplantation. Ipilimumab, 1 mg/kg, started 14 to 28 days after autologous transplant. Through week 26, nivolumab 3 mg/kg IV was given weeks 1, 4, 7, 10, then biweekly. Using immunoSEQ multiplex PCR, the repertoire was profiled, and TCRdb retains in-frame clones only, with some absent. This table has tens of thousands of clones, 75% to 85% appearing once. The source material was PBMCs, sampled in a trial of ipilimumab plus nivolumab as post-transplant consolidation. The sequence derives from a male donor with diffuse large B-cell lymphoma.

CDR3 sequence (DNA): TGCAGCGTTGCAGTGGGGGACTCCTATGGCTACACCTTC. Its translation: CSVAVGDSYGYTF. The chain combines TRBV29-1 with TRBJ1-2, with D possibly TRBD1 on 5 matching bases. CDR1 and CDR2 from the germline V gene are SQVTM and ANQGSEA. This CDR3 has 13 amino acids. Trimming left V 4 bases short and J 4 bases short, with 13 bases between. The full variable domain, in which reference TRBV29-1 and TRBJ1-2 provide the parts outside the CDR3, is SAVISQKPSRDICQRGTSLTIQCQVDSQVTMMFWYRQQPGQSLTLIATANQGSEATYESGFVIDKFPISRPNLTFSTLTVSNMSPEDSSIYLCSVAVGDSYGYTFGSGTRLTVV.